These T cell receptor beta chains were read from a single sample in a study of blood T cell repertoires in COVID-19. The data were produced by immunoSEQ multiplex PCR, yet TCRdb's version contains in-frame clones alone and is incomplete. The repertoire holds 90,000 to 110,000 clones, with about 80% as singletons. The sample taken for sequencing was peripheral blood. These receptors all come from a woman between 65 and 79 years old with acute or convalescent COVID-19. Each CDR3 is given with its conserved first and last residue. A D gene is named only where the DNA matches it firmly. Where a row states a size, it is once, few, many or the class of an expanded clone; other rows omit it.

J gene: TRBJ1-1; D gene: -; V gene: TRBV18; clone size: -; CDR3 protein: CASSTDRNTEAFF; CDR3 DNA: TGTGCCAGCTCCACGGACAGGAACACTGAAGCTTTCTTT
J gene: TRBJ1-6; D gene: -; V gene: TRBV5-1; clone size: few; CDR3 protein: CASSLGQGNSPLHF; CDR3 DNA: TGCGCCAGCAGCTTGGGGCAGGGTAATTCACCCCTCCACTTT
J gene: TRBJ1-2; D gene: -; V gene: TRBV27; clone size: -; CDR3 protein: CASSSGRGGLYGYTF; CDR3 DNA: TGTGCCAGCAGTTCCGGCAGGGGAGGGCTATATGGCTACACCTTC
J gene: TRBJ1-2; D gene: TRBD1; V gene: TRBV29-1; clone size: -; CDR3 protein: CSVNRGNRGYTF; CDR3 DNA: TGCAGCGTGAACAGGGGGAATAGAGGCTACACCTTC
J gene: TRBJ1-1; D gene: TRBD1; V gene: TRBV18; clone size: few; CDR3 protein: CASSPERQGTTEAFF; CDR3 DNA: TGTGCCAGCTCACCCGAACGACAGGGGACCACTGAAGCTTTCTTT
J gene: TRBJ1-2; D gene: -; V gene: TRBV3-1/TRBV3-2; clone size: -; CDR3 protein: CASSAQGGKYGYTF; CDR3 DNA: TGTGCCAGCAGCGCACAAGGAGGGAAATATGGCTACACCTTC
J gene: TRBJ1-1; D gene: TRBD1; V gene: TRBV5-4; clone size: -; CDR3 protein: CASSFLRGRTEAFF; CDR3 DNA: TGTGCCAGCAGCTTTCTTAGGGGGCGAACTGAAGCTTTCTTT
J gene: TRBJ2-2; D gene: -; V gene: TRBV10-3; clone size: -; CDR3 protein: CAISGRDTGELFF; CDR3 DNA: TGTGCCATCAGTGGTCGGGACACCGGGGAGCTGTTTTTT
J gene: TRBJ1-5; D gene: -; V gene: TRBV6-2/TRBV6-3; clone size: once; CDR3 protein: CASSSIGQQPQHF; CDR3 DNA: TGTGCCAGCAGTTCGATTGGGCAGCAGCCCCAGCATTTT
J gene: TRBJ2-5; D gene: TRBD1; V gene: TRBV7-6; clone size: -; CDR3 protein: CASSASGTGDWWETQYF; CDR3 DNA: TGTGCCAGCAGCGCATCCGGGACAGGGGATTGGTGGGAGACCCAGTACTTC
J gene: TRBJ2-1; D gene: TRBD1; V gene: TRBV4-1; clone size: -; CDR3 protein: CASSQVEDRGYGEQFF; CDR3 DNA: TGCGCCAGCAGCCAAGTAGAGGACAGGGGTTACGGTGAGCAGTTCTTC
J gene: TRBJ2-1; D gene: -; V gene: TRBV11-2; clone size: many; CDR3 protein: CASSQLRAEQFF; CDR3 DNA: TGTGCCAGCTCCCAATTGAGGGCTGAGCAGTTCTTC
J gene: TRBJ1-4; D gene: -; V gene: TRBV7-2; clone size: -; CDR3 protein: CASSPRGREKLFF; CDR3 DNA: TGTGCCAGCAGCCCAAGGGGAAGGGAAAAACTGTTTTTT
J gene: TRBJ1-5; D gene: -; V gene: TRBV6-5; clone size: -; CDR3 protein: CASRGGYSNQPQHF; CDR3 DNA: TGTGCCAGCAGAGGCGGTTATAGCAATCAGCCCCAGCATTTT
J gene: TRBJ2-7; D gene: TRBD1; V gene: TRBV4-1; clone size: -; CDR3 protein: CASSQDDRDTYEQYF; CDR3 DNA: TGCGCCAGCAGCCAAGACGACAGGGACACCTACGAGCAGTACTTC
J gene: TRBJ1-1; D gene: -; V gene: TRBV19; clone size: many; CDR3 protein: CASSKLFTEAFF; CDR3 DNA: TGTGCCAGTAGTAAGCTCTTCACTGAAGCTTTCTTT
J gene: TRBJ2-1; D gene: TRBD2; V gene: TRBV9; clone size: -; CDR3 protein: CASSALLAGGDRSSYNEQFF; CDR3 DNA: TGTGCCAGCAGCGCGCTACTAGCGGGGGGCGACCGGAGCTCCTACAATGAGCAGTTCTTC
J gene: TRBJ2-2; D gene: -; V gene: TRBV2; clone size: -; CDR3 protein: CASSETWTKNTGELFF; CDR3 DNA: TGTGCCAGCAGTGAAACCTGGACAAAGAACACCGGGGAGCTGTTTTTT
J gene: TRBJ2-2; D gene: -; V gene: TRBV19; clone size: few; CDR3 protein: CASSNTDTGELFF; CDR3 DNA: TGTGCCAGTAGTAATACAGACACCGGGGAGCTGTTTTTT
J gene: TRBJ1-1; D gene: -; V gene: TRBV30; clone size: -; CDR3 protein: CAWSPGSRLDTEAFF; CDR3 DNA: TGTGCCTGGAGTCCTGGGAGTAGGTTGGACACTGAAGCTTTCTTT
J gene: TRBJ2-5; D gene: -; V gene: TRBV29-1; clone size: -; CDR3 protein: CSVEGQTPETQYF; CDR3 DNA: TGCAGCGTTGAAGGACAGACCCCGGAGACCCAGTACTTC
J gene: TRBJ1-5; D gene: TRBD1; V gene: TRBV30; clone size: -; CDR3 protein: CAWSESRGPGGNQPQHF; CDR3 DNA: TGTGCCTGGAGTGAGTCAAGGGGGCCAGGCGGCAATCAGCCCCAGCATTTT
J gene: TRBJ1-2; D gene: TRBD1; V gene: TRBV28; clone size: -; CDR3 protein: CASSQTGAVNYGYTF; CDR3 DNA: TGTGCCAGCAGCCAAACAGGGGCCGTTAACTATGGCTACACCTTC
J gene: TRBJ2-2; D gene: -; V gene: TRBV5-4; clone size: -; CDR3 protein: CASSFMGAGELFF; CDR3 DNA: TGTGCCAGCAGCTTTATGGGAGCCGGGGAGCTGTTTTTT